This TCR beta chain is drawn from a study of T-cell memory formation after mild COVID-19 (dated by TCRdb to the early 2020s). With respect to the entire study: Most TCR sequence clusters were specific to one of the two donors. In a couple of donors, T-cell clones that expanded and contracted after mild COVID-19 were tracked by sequencing TCRalpha and TCRbeta repertoires over time. The cohort was made up of two young adult volunteers, one female and one male, who were previously healthy. The research as a whole found: Whether the second-wave clones peaking on day 37 were SARS-CoV-2 specific was not confirmed. Contracting CD4+ clones were located mainly in the CM and EM memory subsets, whereas CD8+ clones were found to be enriched in EMRA. Some responding clones were found in pre-infection memory, which suggests that pre-existing cross-reactive memory T cells took part in the SARS-CoV-2 response. Only a couple of mild cases were covered in the study, and larger cohorts including severe cases with pre-infection samples were considered necessary. Clones that contracted from day 15 to 85 showed balanced CD4/CD8 phenotypes, whereas a second wave of clones that expanded from day 15 to 37 leaned towards CD4+.

In regard to this clonotype: It lacks a known antigen. Per-nucleotide qualities are absent, and no much larger clonotype sits a single base away.

As encoded in the germline V gene, CDR1 is SNHLY while CDR2 is FYNNEI. Deletion took 2 bases off V and 7 bases off J, with a span of 12 bases between the germline ends. The cysteine opens and the phenylalanine closes a CDR3 of 14 amino acids. The CDR3 DNA has 42 bases and is translated from base 1. This sample was sequenced with an Illumina NovaSeq 6000. Using 5'RACE with constant-segment primers, TCRalpha and TCRbeta cDNA libraries were constructed, with sample barcodes and unique molecular identifiers added in the process. Trizol reagent was used to extract RNA from every sample. Libraries were amplified in two PCR steps, with a second sample barcode and Illumina TruSeq adapters added in the second step. The libraries were sequenced on an Illumina NovaSeq using 2 x 150 bp paired-end reads. In the original analysis: Demultiplexing of reads and collapsing into UMI-guided consensus sequences were performed with migec v1.2.7. Using mixcr v2.1.11, the UMI consensuses were aligned to TRA and TRB V and J templates and assembled into clonotypes. Clonotypes were classified as expanded or contracted when called significant by both edgeR and NoisET, with noise models trained on biological replicates. For edgeR calls, the thresholds were a false discovery rate-adjusted p below 0.01 and a log2 fold-change of 1. As an exploratory analysis of dynamics, max-normalized trajectories of the 1000 most abundant clonotypes were examined with PCA combined with hierarchical clustering. The CD4 or CD8 phenotype of responding clones was assigned using the separately sequenced CD4+ and CD8+ repertoires. The public sequencing data were trimmed at Q25 with fastp and processed into clonotypes with MiXCR by TCRdb, which kept only in-frame beta chains. A single entry per CDR3 protein holds the most common genes and DNA from its merged rows. The V and J calls shown here were made by TCRdb, not taken from the authors' results. This sample is represented by 350,000 to 550,000 distinct CDR3 sequences; more than 15% of them were singletons. The ten largest clonotypes hold about 22% of the sample.

Ficoll-Paque density gradient centrifugation was used to isolate PBMCs. The chain is encoded by TRBV2 joined to TRBJ1-5, with TRBD1 perhaps the D gene, on 5 matching bases. The material sequenced was PBMCs or a T cell subset sorted from them (not recorded which). The TCR comes from a man between 18 and 35 years old who had mild COVID-19 (a few samples of this study predate the infection). The sample titles of this study are shuffled in the database, so cell type and time point are left out; the donor was told from shared clones. This receptor carries the CDR3 CASSERRGGQPQHF. The base sequence is TGTGCCAGCAGTGAAAGACGGGGGGGGCAGCCCCAGCATTTT.